Listed below are T cell receptor beta chains from one sample, sequenced in a study of blood T cell repertoires in COVID-19. TCRdb's table, derived via immunoSEQ multiplex PCR, lists solely in-frame clones and lacks some. The table has roughly 71,000 clones, around 82% seen once; the top ten hold approximately 8.8%. The sequencing sample was made of peripheral blood. These receptor sequences come from a middle-aged man with active COVID-19. The CDR3 runs from the conserved cysteine through the conserved F or W. D genes are given only for firm matches. A row's size may be missing; if present it is once, few, many or a size class.

12,TRBV14,.,TRBJ2-7,.,TGTGCCAGCAGCGCCAGGGTCCACGAGCAGTACTTC,CASSARVHEQYF
16,TRBV5-1,.,TRBJ2-3,.,TGCGCCAGCAGCCCAGGACACGAGACAGGCACAGATACGCAGTATTTT,CASSPGHETGTDTQYF
13,TRBV7-2,.,TRBJ1-2,.,TGTGCCAGCAGCTTCGGGACTCTCTATGGCTACACCTTC,CASSFGTLYGYTF
13,TRBV5-4,.,TRBJ2-5,.,TGTGCCAGCAGCTACCGCGGAGAGGAGACCCAGTACTTC,CASSYRGEETQYF
17,TRBV4-3,.,TRBJ2-5,TRBD1,TGCGCCAGCAGCCAAGAACCCCCCGGACAGGGCGGGGAGACCCAGTACTTC,CASSQEPPGQGGETQYF
14,TRBV3-1/TRBV3-2,.,TRBJ1-1,.,TGTGCCAGCAGCCAAGTTGCGGGGAACACTGAAGCTTTCTTT,CASSQVAGNTEAFF
11,TRBV5-6,.,TRBJ2-5,.,TGTGCCAGCAGAGCCCAAGAGACCCAGTACTTC,CASRAQETQYF
16,TRBV20-1,.,TRBJ2-2,TRBD2,TGCAGTGCTAGTCGGCTAGCGGGAGGGCGGACCGGGGAGCTGTTTTTT,CSASRLAGGRTGELFF
15,TRBV7-9,.,TRBJ2-1,TRBD2,TGTGCCAGCAGCCTCCTAGCGGGAGGGTACAATGAGCAGTTCTTC,CASSLLAGGYNEQFF
17,TRBV19,once,TRBJ2-1,.,TGTGCCAGTAGGATCCAATGGCTTGGCGGGGCCCACAATGAGCAGTTCTTC,CASRIQWLGGAHNEQFF
16,TRBV27,.,TRBJ1-2,.,TGTGCCAGCAGTTTATTTGCGCAGGTACCTAACTATGGCTACACCTTC,CASSLFAQVPNYGYTF
16,TRBV7-9,.,TRBJ1-4,TRBD1,TGTGCCAGCAGCTTGTCGCAGGGGGCTTTCGGAGAAAAACTGTTTTTT,CASSLSQGAFGEKLFF
16,TRBV3-1/TRBV3-2,.,TRBJ2-3,.,TGTGCCAGCAGCCAAGGGGTGGGTCTAGCAGAAGATACGCAGTATTTT,CASSQGVGLAEDTQYF
14,TRBV19,.,TRBJ2-1,.,TGTGCCAGTAGTATAACAGGTGCATACAATGAGCAGTTCTTC,CASSITGAYNEQFF
13,TRBV10-3,.,TRBJ1-4,.,TGTGCCATCGGGCAGGGGTGGGGTGAAAAACTGTTTTTT,CAIGQGWGEKLFF
13,TRBV24-1,.,TRBJ2-5,.,TGTGCCACCAGTGATGGAGGGGCGGAGAGCCAGTACTTC,CATSDGGAESQYF
13,TRBV6-5,.,TRBJ1-1,TRBD1,TGTGCCATTACGACAGGGTACTATACTGAAGCTTTCTTT,CAITTGYYTEAFF
13,TRBV11-3,.,TRBJ2-5,.,TGTGCCAGCAGCCCCGGGCAGGGGACGACCCAGTACTTC,CASSPGQGTTQYF
13,TRBV6-2/TRBV6-3,.,TRBJ2-5,.,TGTGCCAGCAGTTACTCGACTCTGCAGACCCAGTACTTC,CASSYSTLQTQYF
15,TRBV2,few,TRBJ1-1,TRBD1,TGTGCCAGCAGGGAACGCGACAGGGGGAACACTGAAGCTTTCTTT,CASRERDRGNTEAFF
14,TRBV6-6,.,TRBJ2-5,.,TGTGCCAGCAGTTATTTCCCTAGGGGGAAGACCCAGTACTTC,CASSYFPRGKTQYF
13,TRBV2,.,TRBJ1-4,.,TGTGCCACCTCGACAGGATTTAATGAAAAACTGTTTTTT,CATSTGFNEKLFF
14,TRBV19,.,TRBJ1-5,.,TGTGCCAGTAGTATAGGGCAGGGCAATCAGCCCCAGCATTTT,CASSIGQGNQPQHF
12,TRBV9,.,TRBJ1-2,.,TGTGCCAGCAGCACCAGAAGCGGGGGCTACACCTTC,CASSTRSGGYTF
14,TRBV5-4,.,TRBJ2-5,.,TGTGCCAGCAGCTTGACAGGTTCCCAAGAGACCCAGTACTTC,CASSLTGSQETQYF
15,TRBV14,.,TRBJ2-7,.,TGTGCCAGCAGCCAAGATGTTACGGTGGTCCACGAGCAGTACTTC,CASSQDVTVVHEQYF
17,TRBV27,.,TRBJ1-6,.,TGTGCCAGCAGTTCGGGGTCTTTTCCCTCCTATAATTCACCCCTCCACTTT,CASSSGSFPSYNSPLHF
14,TRBV6-2/TRBV6-3,.,TRBJ1-6,TRBD1,TGTGCCAGCAGTTACGACAGGGTACCTTCACCCCTCCACTTT,CASSYDRVPSPLHF
13,TRBV6-5,.,TRBJ2-4,TRBD1,TGTGCCAGCAGCTGGGACAGAAAAAACATTCAGTACTTC,CASSWDRKNIQYF
17,TRBV9,.,TRBJ2-5,TRBD1,TGTGCCAGCAGCGTATCCTCAGGACAGGGCGGTTGGGAGACCCAGTACTTC,CASSVSSGQGGWETQYF
14,TRBV5-6,.,TRBJ2-1,TRBD2,TGTGCCAGCTCACCCGGGACTAGTGACAATGAGCAGTTCTTC,CASSPGTSDNEQFF
15,TRBV7-6,.,TRBJ1-5,.,TGTGCCAGCAGACTCAAACCAGCGGACAATCAGCCCCAGCATTTT,CASRLKPADNQPQHF
15,TRBV11-2,.,TRBJ2-1,TRBD1,TGTGCCAGCAGCGTAGACAGGGTTTCGGGTAATGAGCAGTTCTTC,CASSVDRVSGNEQFF
15,TRBV7-2,.,TRBJ2-1,.,TGTGCCAGCAGCTTAGAGGGAGTCCCGGGAAATGAGCAGTTCTTC,CASSLEGVPGNEQFF
16,TRBV3-1/TRBV3-2,.,TRBJ2-1,.,TGTGCCAGCAGCCAAGATATACTAGTGGGTATAAATGAGCAGTTCTTC,CASSQDILVGINEQFF
16,TRBV9,.,TRBJ2-2,TRBD1,TGTGCCAGCAGCGTAACAATTGGACAGGACACCGGGGAGCTGTTTTTT,CASSVTIGQDTGELFF
14,TRBV5-6,once,TRBJ2-3,.,TGTGCCAGCAGCCCCGGAGGACTCACAGATACGCAGTATTTT,CASSPGGLTDTQYF